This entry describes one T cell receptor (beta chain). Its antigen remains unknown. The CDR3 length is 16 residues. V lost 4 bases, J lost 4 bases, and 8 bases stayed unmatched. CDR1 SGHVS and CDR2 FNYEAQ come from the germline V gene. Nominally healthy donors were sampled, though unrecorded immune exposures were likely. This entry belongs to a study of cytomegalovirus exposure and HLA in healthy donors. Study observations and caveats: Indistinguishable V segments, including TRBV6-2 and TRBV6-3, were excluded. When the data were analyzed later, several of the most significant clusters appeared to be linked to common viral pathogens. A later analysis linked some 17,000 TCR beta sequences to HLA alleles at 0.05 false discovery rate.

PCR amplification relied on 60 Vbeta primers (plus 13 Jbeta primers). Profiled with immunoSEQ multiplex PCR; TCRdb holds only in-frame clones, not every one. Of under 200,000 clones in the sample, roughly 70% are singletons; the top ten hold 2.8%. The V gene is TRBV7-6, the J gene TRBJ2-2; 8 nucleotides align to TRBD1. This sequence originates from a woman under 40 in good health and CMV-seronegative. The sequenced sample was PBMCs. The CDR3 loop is CASSSPRGQGTGELFF. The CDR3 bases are TGTGCCAGCAGCTCCCCCAGGGGGCAGGGCACCGGGGAGCTGTTTTTT.